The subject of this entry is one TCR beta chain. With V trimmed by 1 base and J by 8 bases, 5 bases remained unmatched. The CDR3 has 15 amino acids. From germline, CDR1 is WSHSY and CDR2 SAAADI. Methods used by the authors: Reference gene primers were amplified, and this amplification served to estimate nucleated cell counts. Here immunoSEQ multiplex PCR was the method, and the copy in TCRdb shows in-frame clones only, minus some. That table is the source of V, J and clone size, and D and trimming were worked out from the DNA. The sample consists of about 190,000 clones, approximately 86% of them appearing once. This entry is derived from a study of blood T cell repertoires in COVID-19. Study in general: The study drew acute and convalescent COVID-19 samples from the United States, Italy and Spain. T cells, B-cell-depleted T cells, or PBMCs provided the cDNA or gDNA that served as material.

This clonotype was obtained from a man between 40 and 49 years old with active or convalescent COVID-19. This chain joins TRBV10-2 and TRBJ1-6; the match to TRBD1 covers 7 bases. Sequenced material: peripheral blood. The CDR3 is CASSEFETGYSPLHF. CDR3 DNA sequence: TGCGCCAGCAGTGAGTTTGAGACAGGGTATTCACCCCTCCACTTT.